Following are 29 T cell receptor beta chains from one sample sequenced in a study of OX40 agonist ivuxolimab in advanced cancers. The table came from immunoSEQ multiplex PCR; TCRdb's copy has only in-frame clones and leaves some out. The data show approximately 30,000 clones, approximately 90% seen once. The sample was CD4+ or CD8+ T cells sorted from blood, taken in a trial of the OX40 agonist ivuxolimab. All receptors come from an adult with an advanced solid tumor such as melanoma, head and neck, liver or kidney cancer.

V usage is TRBV14 and J usage is TRBJ2-7, with a possible D match to TRBD1 (5 bases). The length of the CDR3 is 13 residues. The germline gives CDR1 SGHDN, CDR2 FVKESK. Trimming shortened V by 4 bases and J by 4 bases, and 11 bases separated the two germline ends. CDR3 nucleotide sequence: TGTGCCAGCAGCCTGGTCCAGGGTTACGAGCAGTACTTC. Translated, it gives CASSLVQGYEQYF.

The J gene is TRBJ2-1, the V gene TRBV6-6; D possibly corresponds to TRBD1 (5 bases). V was trimmed by 8 bases and J by 5 bases, leaving 10 bases between them. Germline CDR1 and CDR2: MNHNY and SVGAGI (reference sequence). The CDR3 sequence is 12 residues long. CDR3 sequence (DNA): TGTGCCAGCGTGGGGCAGAACAATGAGCAGTTCTTC. Translating it yields CASVGQNNEQFF.

The V gene is TRBV28, the J gene TRBJ1-2; 9 positions agree with TRBD1. The CDR3 sequence is 17 residues long. Looked up from germline, CDR1 is MDHEN and CDR2 is SYDVKM. Trimming cost V 8 bases and J 4 bases; bases outside gene matches: 17. The CDR3 reads CASHAPGTGIASYGYTF. The CDR3 DNA reads as TGTGCCAGCCATGCTCCCGGGACAGGGATCGCCTCCTATGGCTACACCTTC.

The V call is TRBV5-1, the J call TRBJ2-7; the match to TRBD1 covers 8 bases. This CDR3 spans 15 amino acids. J lost 5 bases, V lost 0 bases, and 7 bases had no gene match. The germline gives CDR1 SGHRS, CDR2 YFSETQ. The CDR3 DNA follows: TGCGCCAGCAGCTTGGTGGCAGGGGGCCTTAACGAGCAGTACTTC. Protein sequence: CASSLVAGGLNEQYF.

This clone was observed a single time. The chain joins TRBV19 to TRBJ1-5, with D possibly being TRBD1 (5 bases). The V end lost 3 bases, the J end lost 0 bases, and 12 bases lay between the germline ends. This CDR3 region has 16 residues. Germline CDR1 is LNHDA and CDR2 is SQIVND (reference sequence). The CDR3 loop reads CASSMYSGYSNQPQHF. CDR3 sequence (DNA): TGTGCCAGTAGTATGTACTCAGGGTATAGCAATCAGCCCCAGCATTTT.

The chain uses TRBV15 and TRBJ1-1; weak D call: TRBD1 (5 bases). The CDR3 spans 13 residues. V gave up 5 bases and J gave up 1 base, with 8 bases separating them. The germline gives CDR1 LNHNV, CDR2 YYDKDF (reference sequence). CDR3 amino acids: CATSEGQNTEAFF. CDR3 bases: TGTGCCACCAGCGAAGGACAGAACACTGAAGCTTTCTTT.

This clone showed up just once. This chain links TRBV7-2 with TRBJ2-3, with 12 bases that match TRBD2. J lost 3 bases, V lost 0 bases, and 1 base had no gene match. CDR1 is SGHTA, CDR2 FQGNSA, per germline. This CDR3 has 16 amino acids. The CDR3 coding sequence is TGTGCCAGCAGCTTAGCTGGGACTAGCGGGACAGATACGCAGTATTTT. Amino acids: CASSLAGTSGTDTQYF. The full variable domain, completed using reference TRBV7-2 and TRBJ2-3, is GAGVSQSPSNKVTEKGKDVELRCDPISGHTALYWYRQSLGQGLEFLIYFQGNSAPDKSGLPSDRFSAERTGGSVSTLTIQRTQQEDSAVYLCASSLAGTSGTDTQYFGPGTRLTVL.

The CDR3 DNA sequence: TGTGCCAGCAGTGAAGTCGGGACAAGAGGGAATGAGCAGTTCTTC. This translates into CASSEVGTRGNEQFF. V and J are TRBV2 and TRBJ2-1, with a tentative D call TRBD1 (6 bases). The germline V gene has CDR1 SNHLY and CDR2 FYNNEI. Trimming cost V 1 base and J 7 bases, with 14 bases left between them. This CDR3 spans 15 amino acids. The full variable domain, completed using reference TRBV2 and TRBJ2-1, is EPEVTQTPSHQVTQMGQEVILRCVPISNHLYFYWYRQILGQKVEFLVSFYNNEISEKSEIFDDQFSVERPDGSNFTLKIRSTKLEDSAMYFCASSEVGTRGNEQFFGPGTRLTVL.

This rearrangement joins TRBV19 to TRBJ2-7; 8 positions match TRBD1. The CDR3 length is 14 residues. V gave up 6 bases and J gave up 3 bases; unmatched junction bases: 7. CDR1 LNHDA and CDR2 SQIVND come from the germline V gene (reference sequence). The CDR3 loop is CASSHGTGDYEQYF. The CDR3 nucleotides are TGTGCCAGTAGCCACGGGACAGGTGACTACGAGCAGTACTTC.

The V and J genes are TRBV9 and TRBJ2-6, with 8 bases matching TRBD1. The CDR3 runs 19 residues. The V gene's germline CDR1 is SGDLS and CDR2 YYNGEE. V lost 0 bases and J lost 0; bases outside the gene matches: 8. The DNA of the CDR3 is TGTGCCAGCAGCGTAGCTAGCCAGGGGGCCCGCTCTGGGGCCAACGTCCTGACTTTC. Protein: CASSVASQGARSGANVLTF.

This chain uses TRBV9 with TRBJ1-3, with D unresolved. CDR3 length: 15 amino acids. Germline V CDR1 and CDR2: SGDLS, YYNGEE. V was pared by 4 bases and J by 0 bases, with 11 bases between. This CDR3 is CASSPTDFSGNTIYF. CDR3 DNA: TGTGCCAGCAGCCCGACGGATTTCTCTGGAAACACCATATATTTT.

This chain links TRBV7-8 with TRBJ2-7; 8 bases map to TRBD1. In germline, CDR1 is SGHVS, CDR2 FQNEAQ. CDR3 length: 13 amino acids. Trimming cost V 4 bases and J 2 bases; bases outside gene matches: 1. The CDR3 sequence is CASSWDRTYEQYF. CDR3 DNA sequence: TGTGCCAGCAGCTGGGACAGGACCTACGAGCAGTACTTC.

The chain combines TRBV6-4 with TRBJ2-3, with TRBD2 as a possible D gene (5 bases). V lost 6 bases and J lost 0, with 7 bases in between. Germline V lookup: CDR1 MRHNA, CDR2 SNTAGT. This CDR3 comprises 13 residues. The CDR3 region is CASRRTSTDTQYF. In nucleotides, the CDR3 is TGTGCCAGCAGACGGACTAGCACAGATACGCAGTATTTT.

This clone was detected only once. This chain uses TRBV19 with TRBJ2-1, with D perhaps TRBD2 (7 bases). Deletions cut 0 bases from V and 7 bases from J, with 25 bases between. This CDR3 is 19 amino acids long. Germline loops: CDR1 LNHDA, CDR2 SQIVND (reference sequence). The CDR3 loop reads CASSIDWRRTGPRGNEQFF. The CDR3 DNA reads as TGTGCCAGTAGTATAGATTGGCGTCGTACAGGGCCGCGGGGGAATGAGCAGTTCTTC. Looking up the rest from reference TRBV19 and TRBJ2-1 gives the full variable domain: DGGITQSPKYLFRKEGQNVTLSCEQNLNHDAMYWYRQDPGQGLRLIYYSQIVNDFQKGDIAEGYSVSREKKESFPLTVTSAQKNPTAFYLCASSIDWRRTGPRGNEQFFGPGTRLTVL.

The chain uses TRBV11-2 and TRBJ2-7; TRBD2 is a possible D gene (5 bases). Germline loops: CDR1 SGHAT, CDR2 FQNNGV. The CDR3 length is 14 residues. V was pared by 0 bases and J by 5 bases, with 11 bases between. CDR3 DNA: TGTGCCAGCAGCTTAGAGTTCGAGGGAAACGAGCAGTACTTC. This sequence encodes CASSLEFEGNEQYF.

The V gene is TRBV5-4, the J gene TRBJ2-7; D remains unclear. The CDR3 has 15 residues. Between the trimmed V and J ends, which lost 2 bases and 0 bases, there was a span of 12 bases. Germline CDR1 SGHNT, CDR2 YYREEE (reference sequence). In nucleotides, the CDR3 is TGTGCCAGCAGCTTTTCGGCCTCAAGCTCCTACGAGCAGTACTTC. Translated, it gives CASSFSASSSYEQYF.

This sequence joins TRBV19 and TRBJ2-7, with D possibly matching TRBD2 (6 bases). The V end was cut by 5 bases, the J end by 0 bases, with 17 bases between. Germline V gene lookup returns CDR1 LNHDA and CDR2 SQIVND (reference sequence). CDR3 length: 16 amino acids. The CDR3 nucleotides read TGTGCCAGTAGTCCGCAGACTAGTATTTCCTCCTACGAGCAGTACTTC. Translation gives CASSPQTSISSYEQYF.

The sample holds one count of this clone. J is TRBJ2-7 and V is TRBV19, with 9 bases identical to TRBD1. The germline gives CDR1 LNHDA, CDR2 SQIVND (reference sequence). The CDR3 is 14 residues long. V shed 5 bases and J 1 base; nucleotides not matched to a gene: 3. CDR3 coding DNA: TGTGCCAGTAGTGCAGGGACAGGGTCCTACGAGCAGTACTTC. It yields the protein CASSAGTGSYEQYF.

The chain joins TRBV19 to TRBJ2-7, with 14 bases fitting TRBD2. Germline CDR1 and CDR2: LNHDA and SQIVND (reference sequence). After removal of 4 bases from V and 2 bases from J, the junction contained 4 bases not matched to a gene. The CDR3 consists of 16 residues. CDR3 coding DNA: TGTGCCAGTAGTACCGGGACTAGCGGGAGTCCCTACGAGCAGTACTTC. It encodes CASSTGTSGSPYEQYF.

The chain uses TRBV2 and TRBJ1-2, with D possibly TRBD1 on 5 matching bases. The CDR3 consists of 13 residues. Per germline, CDR1 SNHLY and CDR2 FYNNEI. The V end lost 6 bases, the J end lost 6 bases, and 14 bases lay between the germline ends. The CDR3 DNA reads as TGTGCCAGCAGAGGGGACCGCGGCAATGGCTACACCTTC. Its protein product is CASRGDRGNGYTF.

The chain links TRBV28 to TRBJ1-2; D unclear. Germline assignment: CDR1 MDHEN and CDR2 SYDVKM. CDR3 size: 13 residues. V lost 2 bases and J 6 bases, leaving 10 bases between the germline ends. The CDR3 sequence: CASSLISGNGYTF. Written as DNA, the CDR3 is TGTGCCAGCAGTTTAATCTCGGGGAATGGCTACACCTTC.

The rearrangement uses TRBV19 and TRBJ2-7; 7 bases fit TRBD2. This CDR3 contains 14 residues. V was pared by 7 bases and J by 2 bases, with 8 bases of the junction left unmatched. Germline lookup yields CDR1 LNHDA and CDR2 SQIVND (reference sequence). The DNA of the CDR3 is TGTGCCAGTACTCCGGGGGGTCACGCCTACGAGCAGTACTTC. Translated: CASTPGGHAYEQYF. Drawing the rest from reference TRBV19 and TRBJ2-7, the complete variable domain is DGGITQSPKYLFRKEGQNVTLSCEQNLNHDAMYWYRQDPGQGLRLIYYSQIVNDFQKGDIAEGYSVSREKKESFPLTVTSAQKNPTAFYLCASTPGGHAYEQYFGPGTRLTVT.

This clone has just one count. CDR3 sequence (DNA): TGTGCCAGCAGAGACAAAACCGGGACTAGCGGTCGGGAGTTCTTC. Protein product: CASRDKTGTSGREFF. The chain links TRBV6-1 to TRBJ2-1; TRBD2 matches at 11 bases. With 6 bases clipped from V and 14 bases from J, the junction kept 15 bases outside the gene matches. The CDR3 runs 15 residues. Germline-derived CDR1 and CDR2 are MNHNS and SASEGT.

V gene TRBV7-9 combines with J gene TRBJ2-3, with a possible D match to TRBD1 (6 bases). V lost 5 bases and J 5 bases, leaving 29 bases between the germline ends. In germline, CDR1 is SEHNR, CDR2 FQNEAQ (reference sequence). The CDR3 spans 19 residues. CDR3 DNA sequence: TGTGCCAGCAGCCCTAGTGGGGGCGTCGGGGCGCTTAAGCTAGATACGCAGTATTTT. Translation gives CASSPSGGVGALKLDTQYF.

Comment on this clone: One base separates it from a far larger clone, so it is likely a read error. The rearrangement uses TRBV5-5 and TRBJ2-1, with a tentative D call TRBD2 (5 bases). This CDR3 has 13 amino acids. Trimming removed 4 bases at V and 6 bases at J, with 11 bases between. Germline assignment: CDR1 SGHKS and CDR2 YYEKEE (reference sequence). As DNA, the CDR3 is TGTGCCAGCAGCCAAGACTACCTCAATGAGCAGTTCTTC. Protein: CASSQDYLNEQFF.

This chain joins TRBV6-5 and TRBJ2-7; maybe TRBD1 (6 bases). Germline-derived CDR1 and CDR2 are MNHEY and SVGAGI. Trimming took 2 bases from V and 5 from J, leaving 13 bases between them. This CDR3 is built from 14 residues. The DNA of the CDR3 is TGTGCCAGCAGTTACCTACAGGGTTCCCACGAGCAGTACTTC. Translated: CASSYLQGSHEQYF.

CDR3 nucleotides: TGTGCCAGTAGTAGGGGGTCTCCCCTCGAGCAGTACTTC. Translated, it gives CASSRGSPLEQYF. The chain has TRBV19 and TRBJ2-5; D might be TRBD1 or TRBD2, each matching 5 bases. The DNA end favors TRBJ2-7, so the J call may be wrong. There are 13 residues in the CDR3. The V gene's germline CDR1 is LNHDA and CDR2 SQIVND (reference sequence).

The chain combines TRBV2 with TRBJ2-5; 7 positions match TRBD2. Unmatched junction bases numbered 8, after V lost 6 bases and J lost 7 bases. The germline V gene encodes CDR1 SNHLY and CDR2 FYNNEI. The CDR3 totals 13 residues. Written as DNA, the CDR3 is TGTGCCAGCAGCGCGACTAGCCATCCGACCCAGTACTTC. Protein product: CASSATSHPTQYF.

The V gene is TRBV11-2, the J gene TRBJ1-1; 8 bases line up with TRBD1. Germline CDR1 SGHAT, CDR2 FQNNGV. This CDR3 has 14 residues. V gave up 3 bases and J gave up 3 bases; unmatched junction bases: 3. This CDR3 reads CASSFGQGDTEAFF. The CDR3 nucleotides are TGTGCCAGCAGCTTCGGACAGGGAGACACTGAAGCTTTCTTT.